Below are 17 T cell receptor beta chains sequenced from a single sample in a study of early T cells in non-severe SARS-CoV-2 infection. TCRdb reprocessed the 5' RACE reads via MiXCR and lists one record per CDR3 protein. The sample has about 76,000 distinct CDR3 sequences, around 11% seen once. The source material was whole blood. The receptors here all came from an adult who was a healthcare worker with PCR-confirmed SARS-CoV-2 infection or an uninfected control (not recorded which).

This clonotype was seen only a few times. This chain uses TRBV5-6 with TRBJ2-7, with a tentative D call TRBD2 (6 bases). The CDR3 is made up of 13 amino acids. The V gene's germline CDR1 is SGHDT and CDR2 YYEEEE. V was shortened by 4 bases and J by 6 bases, with 14 bases between the two germline ends. The CDR3 nucleotides read TGTGCCAGCAGCAGGACCGGGAGCAGCGAGCAGTACTTC. Amino acid sequence: CASSRTGSSEQYF. The variable domain in full, with the rest retrieved from reference TRBV5-6 and TRBJ2-7, is DAGVTQSPTHLIKTRGQQVTLRCSPKSGHDTVSWYQQALGQGPQFIFQYYEEEERQRGNFPDRFSGHQFPNYSSELNVNALLLGDSALYLCASSRTGSSEQYFGPGTRLTVT.

This clonotype has a handful of counts. This sequence joins TRBV12-5 and TRBJ1-2, with D perhaps TRBD1 (5 bases). Trimming pared 5 bases from V and 5 bases from J, leaving 9 bases between. CDR3 length equals 12 residues. Germline values: CDR1 LGHNT, CDR2 FRNRAP. This chain's CDR3 is CASGRDGYGYTF. The CDR3 bases are TGTGCTAGTGGTCGGGACGGGTATGGCTACACCTTC.

In this sample, this clonotype turned up a few times. The rearrangement uses TRBV20-1 and TRBJ2-5, with a tentative D call TRBD2 (6 bases). The V gene's germline CDR1 is DFQATT and CDR2 SNEGSKA (reference sequence). Trimming removed 6 bases at V and 5 bases at J, with 13 bases between. The CDR3 spans 12 residues. The CDR3 reads CSARTGGETQYF. CDR3 coding DNA: TGCAGTGCCAGAACAGGAGGGGAGACCCAGTACTTC.

This clonotype was picked up a small number of times. The genes are TRBV30 and TRBJ1-4, with D unclear. V was clipped by 4 bases and J by 8 bases, with 17 bases between them. CDR3 length equals 14 residues. The germline V gene encodes CDR1 GTSNPN and CDR2 SVGIG (reference sequence). The CDR3 protein is CAWNRLAGSEKLFF. The CDR3 DNA reads TGTGCCTGGAACCGCCTAGCCGGGAGCGAAAAACTGTTTTTT.

The chain recombines TRBV5-8 with TRBJ2-3; a weak D match, TRBD2 (6 bases). V was pared by 7 bases and J by 4 bases, with 13 bases between. Germline CDR1 is SGHTS and CDR2 is YDEGEE. This CDR3 is 13 amino acids long. In DNA form, the CDR3 reads TGTGCCAGCCGCGCGCGGGGCTCAGATACGCAGTATTTT. Its protein product is CASRARGSDTQYF.

This clonotype was observed many times. This chain joins TRBV2 and TRBJ2-7; 8 bases agree with TRBD1. V lost 8 bases and J lost 7; bases outside the gene matches: 10. The germline V gene has CDR1 SNHLY and CDR2 FYNNEI. This CDR3 is built from 13 residues. DNA of the CDR3: TGTGCCAGCTGGGCAGGGGGCGCGGAAGAGCAGTACTTC. Residues: CASWAGGAEEQYF.

This chain joins TRBV5-6 and TRBJ2-7; the D gene could be TRBD1 or TRBD2 (5 bases each). V lost 0 bases and J lost 7, with 14 bases in between. The CDR3 runs 14 residues. The germline gives CDR1 SGHDT, CDR2 YYEEEE. CDR3 protein: CASSLVNAGREQYF. The CDR3 DNA sequence: TGTGCCAGCAGCTTGGTGAACGCAGGGAGAGAGCAGTACTTC.

This clonotype was seen at least ten times. The chain couples TRBV18 to TRBJ2-5; D perhaps matches TRBD2 (5 bases). The CDR3 has 15 amino acids. CDR1 and CDR2 (germline): KGHSH, LQKENI. The ends were cut back, 1 base at V and 3 bases at J, with 12 bases in the middle. For the CDR3, the DNA is TGTGCCAGCTCACCACGGAGAGGGCTCGAAGAGACCCAGTACTTC. This translates into CASSPRRGLEETQYF.

This clonotype appeared many times. The chain joins TRBV11-2 to TRBJ1-1, with D possibly matching TRBD1 (6 bases). The CDR3 loop spans 15 amino acids. Germline-derived CDR1 and CDR2 are SGHAT and FQNNGV. V lost 1 base and J lost 5, with 14 bases in between. The CDR3 sequence is CASSLVAGQSTEAFF. The CDR3 nucleotides are TGTGCCAGCAGCTTAGTGGCGGGACAATCGACTGAAGCTTTCTTT. The variable domain in full, completed from reference TRBV11-2 and TRBJ1-1, reads EAGVAQSPRYKIIEKRQSVAFWCNPISGHATLYWYQQILGQGPKLLIQFQNNGVVDDSQLPKDRFSAERLKGVDSTLKIQPAKLEDSAVYLCASSLVAGQSTEAFFGQGTRLTVV.

The sample holds a few counts of this clonotype. The rearrangement joins TRBV5-1 to TRBJ1-2; D is unresolved. The V gene's germline CDR1 is SGHRS and CDR2 YFSETQ. The CDR3 runs 14 residues. The V end lost 0 bases, the J end lost 2 bases, and 8 bases lay between the germline ends. The CDR3 DNA is TGCGCCAGCAGCTTGGAGCCCGGGAACTATGGCTACACCTTC. It codes for CASSLEPGNYGYTF.

The rearrangement joins TRBV4-2 to TRBJ2-5; 10 bases match TRBD2. The ends lost 0 bases at V and 5 bases at J; junction bases unmatched: 3. The CDR3 length is 15 residues. Germline assignment: CDR1 LGHNA and CDR2 YNFKEQ. As DNA, the CDR3 is TGTGCCAGCAGCCAAGAAGCGGGGGGGCGTGAGACCCAGTACTTC. Residues: CASSQEAGGRETQYF.

This clonotype was counted at least ten times. The CDR3 sequence is CASSSPGTGYEQYF. CDR3 DNA sequence: TGTGCCAGCAGCTCCCCGGGAACGGGGTACGAGCAGTACTTC. V usage is TRBV7-9 and J usage is TRBJ2-7; a weak D match, TRBD2 (5 bases). CDR3 size: 14 residues. Trimming removed 4 bases at V and 4 bases at J, with 14 bases between. Germline CDR1 SEHNR, CDR2 FQNEAQ (reference sequence).

This clonotype showed up just a few times. J is TRBJ2-7 and V is TRBV3-1; D uncertain. Germline V CDR1 and CDR2: LGHDT, YNNKEL (reference sequence). V lost 1 base, J lost 3 bases, and 7 bases lay in between. The CDR3 is made up of 13 amino acids. CDR3 DNA: TGTGCCAGCAGCCAAGGTCTAAACTACGAGCAGTACTTC. Translation: CASSQGLNYEQYF.

This clonotype occurred many times. This sequence joins TRBV7-8 and TRBJ1-5; tentative D call: TRBD1 (6 bases). V was pared by 5 bases and J by 3 bases, with 14 bases between. This CDR3 has 15 residues. Germline values: CDR1 SGHVS, CDR2 FQNEAQ. The CDR3 nucleotides are TGTGCCAGCAGCCTAACAGGGATACCCAATCAGCCCCAGCATTTT. It translates to CASSLTGIPNQPQHF.

This chain uses TRBV25-1 with TRBJ2-5, with D possibly being TRBD1 (5 bases). V was cut by 5 bases and J by 4 bases, with 11 bases left in between. Germline-derived CDR1 and CDR2 are MGHDK and SYGVNS. The CDR3 extends over 13 amino acids. The CDR3 loop is CASSTGALETQYF. The CDR3 DNA reads as TGTGCCAGCAGTACTGGGGCCCTAGAGACCCAGTACTTC. Drawing the rest from reference TRBV25-1 and TRBJ2-5, the complete variable domain is EADIYQTPRYLVIGTGKKITLECSQTMGHDKMYWYQQDPGMELHLIHYSYGVNSTEKGDLSSESTVSRIRTEHFPLTLESARPSHTSQYLCASSTGALETQYFGPGTRLLVL.

J is TRBJ2-3 and V is TRBV11-2; D is unclear. The CDR3 has 14 residues. V was pared by 4 bases and J by 2 bases, with 10 bases between. Germline lookup yields CDR1 SGHAT and CDR2 FQNNGV. Here the CDR3 reads CASSSSVHTDTQYF. CDR3 nucleotides: TGTGCCAGCAGCTCGTCGGTTCACACAGATACGCAGTATTTT.

The chain carries TRBV5-1 and TRBJ1-5; TRBD1 matches at 7 bases. Germline-derived CDR1 and CDR2 are SGHRS and YFSETQ. V gave up 0 bases and J gave up 5 bases; unmatched junction bases: 8. The CDR3 covers 16 residues. The CDR3 bases are TGCGCCAGCAGCTTGGGACAGGGCTTGGGAGATCAGCCCCAGCATTTT. It encodes CASSLGQGLGDQPQHF.